Listed below are T cell receptor beta chains from one sample, sequenced in a study of T cells after yellow fever vaccination. Using its own MiXCR run on the 5' RACE reads, TCRdb lists one record per CDR3 protein. Of over 150,000 distinct CDR3 sequences listed, about 6% are singletons. The source material was CD4+ T cells sorted from PBMCs, sampled on the day of the first yellow fever vaccination. These receptors all come from a man aged 18 to 29 who received the YFV17D yellow fever vaccine. The conserved cysteine and the conserved F or W are not part of the CDR3 here. D genes are given only for firm matches.

- TRBV29-1 SVPTAVGGDTQY
- TRBV28 VSSLGGGLNSPLH
- TRBV20-1 SAMAWGGYQPQH
- TRBV4-2 ASSQEDMNTEAF
- TRBV5-5 ASSLAVLQETQY
- TRBV24-1 ATTGRGRDAEAF
- TRBV20-1 SARTFGPPSPLH
- TRBV5-4 ASSLAMRGANTGELF
- TRBV4-1 ASSQVAQGEKLF
- TRBV21-1 ASSKPGPQETQY
TRBD1 TRBV6-5 ASITRTGGYNQPQH
TRBD2 TRBV12-3/TRBV12-4 ASTLSGGDTDTQY
TRBD2 TRBV20-1 SARVAGGQETQY
- TRBV18 ASSPGIVEYEQY
TRBD1 TRBV9 ASSVGTGGSETQY
- TRBV7-2 ASSPGRGGDQPQH
TRBD2 TRBV6-2/TRBV6-3 ASINSGARYNEQF
- TRBV5-1 ASSRADTTDTQY